This is a list of T cell receptor beta chains from one sample in a study of T cells in Graves' hyperthyroidism and ophthalmopathy. One entry per CDR3 protein results from TCRdb running MiXCR on the multiplex PCR reads. The sample contains about 400,000 distinct CDR3 sequences, roughly 15% of which appear only once. The sample comprised blood. These receptors all stem from a woman in her late teens or twenties with Graves' hyperthyroidism. The CDR3 runs from the conserved cysteine through the conserved F or W. The D gene is left open where the match is weak. A row's size may be missing; if present it is once, few, many or a size class.

cdr3_aa: CSARVPRTSADEQYF; cdr3_nt: TGCAGTGCTAGAGTGCCCAGGACTAGCGCCGACGAGCAGTACTTC; v_call: TRBV20-1; clone_size: many; j_call: TRBJ2-7; d_call: TRBD2
cdr3_aa: CASSSTASYEQYF; cdr3_nt: TGTGCCAGCAGCTCGACAGCGTCCTACGAGCAGTACTTC; v_call: TRBV5-1; clone_size: -; j_call: TRBJ2-7; d_call: -
cdr3_aa: CASSHKGLENYEQYF; cdr3_nt: TGTGCCAGCAGCCACAAAGGACTAGAGAACTACGAGCAGTACTTC; v_call: TRBV16; clone_size: many; j_call: TRBJ2-7; d_call: TRBD2
cdr3_aa: CASIPMGGGNLSYEQYF; cdr3_nt: TGTGCCAGCATCCCAATGGGTGGGGGAAACCTCTCCTACGAGCAGTACTTC; v_call: TRBV7-9; clone_size: many; j_call: TRBJ2-7; d_call: -
cdr3_aa: CASSLEGSKAGYTF; cdr3_nt: TGTGCCAGCAGCTTAGAGGGATCCAAGGCCGGCTACACCTTC; v_call: TRBV11-2; clone_size: many; j_call: TRBJ1-2; d_call: -
cdr3_aa: CASSESEGVNQPQHF; cdr3_nt: TGCGCCAGCAGTGAGTCAGAAGGGGTCAATCAGCCCCAGCATTTT; v_call: TRBV10-2; clone_size: few; j_call: TRBJ1-5; d_call: -
cdr3_aa: CASTRTGAGEQFF; cdr3_nt: TGTGCCAGCACCCGGACAGGGGCTGGTGAGCAGTTCTTC; v_call: TRBV6-2/TRBV6-3; clone_size: many; j_call: TRBJ2-1; d_call: TRBD1
cdr3_aa: CASSFPASNEQFF; cdr3_nt: TGCGCCAGCAGCTTTCCAGCTTCGAATGAGCAGTTCTTC; v_call: TRBV5-1; clone_size: many; j_call: TRBJ2-1; d_call: -
cdr3_aa: CASSLRQGAEAFF; cdr3_nt: TGTGCCAGCAGCTTGAGGCAGGGTGCCGAAGCTTTCTTT; v_call: TRBV7-9; clone_size: many; j_call: TRBJ1-1; d_call: -
cdr3_aa: CASRPSGSGTGELFF; cdr3_nt: TGTGCCAGCAGGCCTAGCGGGAGTGGCACCGGGGAGCTGTTTTTT; v_call: TRBV6-2/TRBV6-3; clone_size: many; j_call: TRBJ2-2; d_call: TRBD2
cdr3_aa: CATSVNRGGFTEAFF; cdr3_nt: TGTGCCACCAGTGTGAACAGGGGAGGTTTCACTGAAGCTTTCTTT; v_call: TRBV24-1; clone_size: few; j_call: TRBJ1-1; d_call: TRBD1
cdr3_aa: CASGLVGTNTEAFF; cdr3_nt: TGTGCTAGTGGTTTGGTCGGGACGAACACTGAAGCTTTCTTT; v_call: TRBV12-5; clone_size: few; j_call: TRBJ1-1; d_call: -
cdr3_aa: CASSVDYGGELFF; cdr3_nt: TGTGCCAGTAGTGTAGATTATGGCGGGGAGCTGTTTTTT; v_call: TRBV19; clone_size: -; j_call: TRBJ2-2; d_call: -
cdr3_aa: CASSDPEMDRVDGYTF; cdr3_nt: TGTGCCAGCAGTGACCCCGAGATGGACAGGGTCGATGGCTACACCTTC; v_call: TRBV2; clone_size: many; j_call: TRBJ1-2; d_call: TRBD1